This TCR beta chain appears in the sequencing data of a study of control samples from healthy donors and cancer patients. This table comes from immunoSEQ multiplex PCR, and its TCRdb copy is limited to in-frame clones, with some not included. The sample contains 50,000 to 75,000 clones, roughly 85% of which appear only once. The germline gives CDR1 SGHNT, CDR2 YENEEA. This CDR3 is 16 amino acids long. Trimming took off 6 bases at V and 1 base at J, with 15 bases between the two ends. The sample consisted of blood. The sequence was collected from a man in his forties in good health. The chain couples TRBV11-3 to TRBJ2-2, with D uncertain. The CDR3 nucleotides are TGTGCCAGCAGTAATAAGCTCGCACAGAACACCGGGGAGCTGTTTTTT. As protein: CASSNKLAQNTGELFF.